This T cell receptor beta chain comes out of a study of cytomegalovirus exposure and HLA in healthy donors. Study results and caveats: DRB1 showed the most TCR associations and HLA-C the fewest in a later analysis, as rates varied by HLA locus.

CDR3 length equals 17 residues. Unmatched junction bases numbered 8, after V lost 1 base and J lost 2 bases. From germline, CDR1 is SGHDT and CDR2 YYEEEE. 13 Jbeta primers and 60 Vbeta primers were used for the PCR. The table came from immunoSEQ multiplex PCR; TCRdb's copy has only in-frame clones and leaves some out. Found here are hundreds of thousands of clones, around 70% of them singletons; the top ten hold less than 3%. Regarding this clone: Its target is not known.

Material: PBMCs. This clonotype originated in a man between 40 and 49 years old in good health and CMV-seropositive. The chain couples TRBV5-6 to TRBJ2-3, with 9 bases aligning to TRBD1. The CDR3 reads CASSLSWDRAPTDTQYF. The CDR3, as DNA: TGTGCCAGCAGCTTGTCGTGGGACAGGGCCCCCACAGATACGCAGTATTTT. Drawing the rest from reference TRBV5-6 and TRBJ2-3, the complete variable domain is DAGVTQSPTHLIKTRGQQVTLRCSPKSGHDTVSWYQQALGQGPQFIFQYYEEEERQRGNFPDRFSGHQFPNYSSELNVNALLLGDSALYLCASSLSWDRAPTDTQYFGPGTRLTVL.